This TCR beta chain was captured in a study of blood T cell repertoires in COVID-19. Method: immunoSEQ multiplex PCR; TCRdb's copy keeps in-frame clones and lacks some. Of 25,000 to 35,000 clones in the sample, more than 80% were seen once. The CDR3 totals 14 residues. Per germline, CDR1 SGHDT and CDR2 YYEEEE. V lost 4 bases and J lost 0, with 9 bases in between. The rearrangement uses TRBV5-6 and TRBJ2-3, with TRBD2 as a possible D gene (6 bases). This receptor was taken from an elderly woman with acute or convalescent COVID-19. The sequencing input was peripheral blood. CDR3 amino acids: CASSGGKSTDTQYF. CDR3 coding DNA: TGTGCCAGCAGCGGCGGGAAGAGCACAGATACGCAGTATTTT.